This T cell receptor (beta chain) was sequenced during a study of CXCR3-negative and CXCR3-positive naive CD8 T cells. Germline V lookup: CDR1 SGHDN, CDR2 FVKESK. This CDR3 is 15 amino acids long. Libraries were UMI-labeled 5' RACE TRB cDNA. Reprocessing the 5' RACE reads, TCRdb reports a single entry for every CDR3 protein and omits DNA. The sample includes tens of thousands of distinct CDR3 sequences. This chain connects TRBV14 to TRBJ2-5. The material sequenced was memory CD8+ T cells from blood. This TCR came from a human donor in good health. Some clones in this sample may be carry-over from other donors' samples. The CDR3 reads CASSQDFLSQETQYF.